This is a list of T cell receptor beta chains from one sample in a study of radiotherapy plus CTLA-4 blockade in lung cancer. Only in-frame clones appear in the TCRdb table, and some are missing; sequencing was by immunoSEQ multiplex PCR. The profile covers around 82,000 clones, with 70% to 90% appearing a single time and about a sixth taken by the ten largest. Sample: peripheral blood, taken from a patient treated with radiotherapy plus ipilimumab. The receptor set was obtained from a human donor with non-small cell lung cancer that progressed on radiotherapy plus ipilimumab. Each CDR3 is given with its conserved first and last residue. The D gene is left open where the match is weak. Clone size is stated in some rows and not others, as once, few, many or a class when expanded.

clone size | J gene | V gene | D gene | CDR3 protein | CDR3 DNA
NA | TRBJ1-1 | TRBV27 | NA | CARRDGRMNTEAFF | TGTGCCCGGAGGGACGGGAGAATGAACACTGAAGCTTTCTTT
few | TRBJ1-1 | TRBV30 | NA | CAWSAGGTFGAEAFF | TGTGCCTGGAGTGCGGGTGGGACATTCGGGGCTGAAGCTTTCTTT
NA | TRBJ2-3 | TRBV7-6 | NA | CASSLGWGQGRTDTQYF | TGTGCCAGCAGCTTAGGTTGGGGGCAGGGCAGGACAGATACGCAGTATTTT
NA | TRBJ2-1 | TRBV7-3 | NA | CASSLRGNEQFF | TGTGCCAGCAGCTTAAGGGGCAATGAGCAGTTCTTC
NA | TRBJ2-1 | TRBV18 | NA | CASSLGLDSYNEQFF | TGTGCCAGCTCTTTAGGCCTGGACTCCTACAATGAGCAGTTCTTC
NA | TRBJ1-1 | TRBV6-1 | NA | CASSEGRRGAPGTEAFF | TGTGCCAGCAGTGAAGGTAGGCGCGGGGCGCCGGGCACTGAAGCTTTCTTT
NA | TRBJ2-5 | TRBV7-2 | NA | CASTWGGETQYF | TGTGCCAGCACGTGGGGCGGGGAGACCCAGTACTTC
NA | TRBJ1-1 | TRBV10-2 | NA | CASRPGGLDTEAFF | TGCGCCAGCAGGCCCGGGGGGCTGGACACTGAAGCTTTCTTT
NA | TRBJ2-7 | TRBV5-6 | NA | CASSLLAAYYEQYF | TGTGCCAGCAGCTTACTAGCAGCCTACTACGAGCAGTACTTC
NA | TRBJ1-6 | TRBV6-1 | NA | CASTLGQTLNSPLHF | TGTGCCAGCACCCTAGGACAGACTCTTAATTCACCCCTCCACTTT
NA | TRBJ2-1 | TRBV6-1 | NA | CASSEDSGKQFF | TGTGCCAGCAGTGAAGATTCCGGGAAGCAGTTCTTC
NA | TRBJ1-1 | TRBV28 | NA | CASSLFPGNTEAFF | TGTGCCAGCAGTTTATTCCCAGGGAACACTGAAGCTTTCTTT
NA | TRBJ2-5 | TRBV6-1 | NA | CASSLVGETQYF | TGTGCCAGCAGTCTAGTGGGAGAGACCCAGTACTTC
NA | TRBJ1-1 | TRBV28 | NA | CASSLFGRAANTEAFF | TGTGCCAGCAGCCTGTTTGGTCGGGCGGCGAACACTGAAGCTTTCTTT
NA | TRBJ2-7 | TRBV18 | NA | CASSLQSRASYEQYF | TGTGCCAGCTCACTACAGTCCAGGGCGTCCTACGAGCAGTACTTC
NA | TRBJ1-5 | TRBV19 | NA | CASSTTQGVGQPQHF | TGTGCCAGTAGTACAACACAGGGTGTTGGGCAGCCCCAGCATTTT
many | TRBJ1-4 | TRBV19 | TRBD1 | CASTAPGQGGEKLFF | TGTGCCAGCACCGCCCCGGGACAGGGGGGTGAAAAACTGTTTTTT
NA | TRBJ2-2 | TRBV13 | NA | CASSLLRGLDTGELFF | TGTGCCAGCAGCTTATTACGTGGGCTGGACACCGGGGAGCTGTTTTTT
NA | TRBJ1-3 | TRBV30 | NA | CAWSRGLGSGNTIYF | TGTGCCTGGAGTCGTGGGTTGGGCTCTGGAAACACCATATATTTT
NA | TRBJ1-6 | TRBV7-3 | NA | CASSLNGNSPLHF | TGTGCCAGCAGCTTAAATGGGAATTCACCCCTCCACTTT
NA | TRBJ1-1 | TRBV7-9 | NA | CASSFQGNTEAFF | TGTGCCAGCAGCTTTCAGGGAAACACTGAAGCTTTCTTT
few | TRBJ2-5 | TRBV5-4 | TRBD1 | CASSLDQGAQGETQYF | TGTGCCAGCAGCTTGGACCAGGGGGCGCAAGGGGAGACCCAGTACTTC